This record concerns one T cell receptor beta chain sequence. Its antigen remains unknown. Trimming took 5 bases from V and 2 from J, leaving 13 bases between them. This CDR3 has 14 amino acids. Germline V gives CDR1 SEHNR, CDR2 FQNEAQ (reference sequence). The data were obtained in a study of shared clonotypes between healthy human individuals. Some clones are missing from TCRdb's copy, which holds only in-frame ones; the method was immunoSEQ multiplex PCR. Here the sample spans 2 million to 2.5 million clones, under 97% being singletons. General observations from the study: For naive CD4 cells, 4% to 5% of clonotypes were shared across a handful of donors.

Sequenced input: naive CD4+ T cells sorted from blood. Sample subset: CD45RA+ positively selected. This receptor was taken from a man between 18 and 29 years old in good health. The V and J genes are TRBV7-9 and TRBJ2-7, with a tentative D call TRBD2 (5 bases). The CDR3 region is CASSKWEMAYEQYF. CDR3 nucleotides: TGTGCCAGCAGCAAGTGGGAGATGGCCTACGAGCAGTACTTC.